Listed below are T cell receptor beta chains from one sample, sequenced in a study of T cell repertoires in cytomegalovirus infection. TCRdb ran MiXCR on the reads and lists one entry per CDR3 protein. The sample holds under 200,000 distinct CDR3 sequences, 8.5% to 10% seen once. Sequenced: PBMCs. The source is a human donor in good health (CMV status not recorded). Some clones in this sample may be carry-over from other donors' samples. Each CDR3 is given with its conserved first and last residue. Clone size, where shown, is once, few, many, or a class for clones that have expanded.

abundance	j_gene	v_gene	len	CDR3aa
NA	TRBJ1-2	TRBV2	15	CASRTGQGAGYGYTF
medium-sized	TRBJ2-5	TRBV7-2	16	CASSSGQGWARETQYF
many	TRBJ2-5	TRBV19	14	CASSISGRKETQYF
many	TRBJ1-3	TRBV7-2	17	CASSPDPRGWSGNTIYF
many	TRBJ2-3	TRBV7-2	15	CASSLGVGSTDTQYF
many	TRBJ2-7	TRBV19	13	CASTSGIPREQYF
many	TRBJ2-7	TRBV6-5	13	CASSYSGSYEQYF
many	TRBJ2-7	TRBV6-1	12	CASSLRAGEQYF
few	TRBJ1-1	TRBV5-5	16	CASSSKVLTGNTEAFF
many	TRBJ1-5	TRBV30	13	CAWSGGDNQPQHF
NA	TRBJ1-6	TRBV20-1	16	CSARDLGQPLNSPLHF
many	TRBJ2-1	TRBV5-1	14	CASRDSGGINEQFF
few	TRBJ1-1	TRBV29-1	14	CSVDRTGGSTEAFF
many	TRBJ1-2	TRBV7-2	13	CASSLAEGLGYTF
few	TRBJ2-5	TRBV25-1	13	CASSAKSQETQYF
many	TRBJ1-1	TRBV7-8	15	CASSRQGLGNTEAFF
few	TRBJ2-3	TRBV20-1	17	CSARSLVTASSTDTQYF
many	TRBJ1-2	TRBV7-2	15	CASRRYQQANYGYTF
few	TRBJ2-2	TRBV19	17	CASTPLAWRVDTGELFF
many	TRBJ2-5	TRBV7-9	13	CASSLMGTETQYF
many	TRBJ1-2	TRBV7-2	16	CASSLYGGPAPNGYTF
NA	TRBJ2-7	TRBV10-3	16	CAISESGGQGHQEQYF